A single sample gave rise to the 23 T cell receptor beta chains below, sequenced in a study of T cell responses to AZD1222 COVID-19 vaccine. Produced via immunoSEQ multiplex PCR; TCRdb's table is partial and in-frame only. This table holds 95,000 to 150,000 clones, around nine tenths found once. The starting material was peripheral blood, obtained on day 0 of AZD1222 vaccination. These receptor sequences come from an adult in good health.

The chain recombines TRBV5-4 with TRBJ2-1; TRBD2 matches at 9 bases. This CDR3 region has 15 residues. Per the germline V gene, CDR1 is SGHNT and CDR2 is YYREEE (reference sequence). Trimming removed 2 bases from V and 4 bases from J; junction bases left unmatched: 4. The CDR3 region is CASSFAGGEYNEQFF. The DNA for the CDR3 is TGTGCCAGCAGCTTCGCGGGAGGGGAATACAATGAGCAGTTCTTC.

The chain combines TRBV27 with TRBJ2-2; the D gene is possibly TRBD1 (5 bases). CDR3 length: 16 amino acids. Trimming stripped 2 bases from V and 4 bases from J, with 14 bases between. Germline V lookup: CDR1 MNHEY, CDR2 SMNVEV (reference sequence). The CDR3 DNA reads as TGTGCCAGCAGTTTACCCGACAGTTTTGGCACCGGGGAGCTGTTTTTT. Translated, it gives CASSLPDSFGTGELFF.

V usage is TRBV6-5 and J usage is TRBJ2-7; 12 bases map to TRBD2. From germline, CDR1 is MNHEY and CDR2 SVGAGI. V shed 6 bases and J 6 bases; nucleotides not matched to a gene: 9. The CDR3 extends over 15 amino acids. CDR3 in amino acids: CASSNQPSGGGEQYF. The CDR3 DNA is TGTGCCAGCAGCAACCAACCTAGCGGGGGGGGCGAGCAGTACTTC.

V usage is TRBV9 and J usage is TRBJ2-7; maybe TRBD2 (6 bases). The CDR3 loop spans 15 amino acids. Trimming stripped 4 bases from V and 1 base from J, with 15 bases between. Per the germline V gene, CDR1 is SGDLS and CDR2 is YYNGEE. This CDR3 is CASSPRLGTSYEQYF. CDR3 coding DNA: TGTGCCAGCAGCCCCCGACTCGGGACTTCCTACGAGCAGTACTTC.

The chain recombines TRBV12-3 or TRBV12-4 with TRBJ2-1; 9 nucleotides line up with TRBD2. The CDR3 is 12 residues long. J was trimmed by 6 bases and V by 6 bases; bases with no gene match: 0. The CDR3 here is CASRLAGNEQFF. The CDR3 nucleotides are TGTGCCAGCAGACTAGCGGGCAATGAGCAGTTCTTC.

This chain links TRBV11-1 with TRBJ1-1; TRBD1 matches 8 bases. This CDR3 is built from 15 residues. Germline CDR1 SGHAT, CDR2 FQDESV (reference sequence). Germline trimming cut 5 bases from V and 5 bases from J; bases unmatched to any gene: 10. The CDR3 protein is CASSPRGQGGTEAFF. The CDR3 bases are TGTGCCAGCAGCCCGAGAGGACAGGGTGGAACTGAAGCTTTCTTT.

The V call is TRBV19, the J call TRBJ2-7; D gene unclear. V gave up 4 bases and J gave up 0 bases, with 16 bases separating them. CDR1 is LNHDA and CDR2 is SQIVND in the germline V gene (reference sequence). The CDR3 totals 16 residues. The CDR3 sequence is CASSSPGRQSSYEQYF. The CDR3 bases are TGTGCCAGTAGTAGCCCCGGACGCCAAAGCTCCTACGAGCAGTACTTC.

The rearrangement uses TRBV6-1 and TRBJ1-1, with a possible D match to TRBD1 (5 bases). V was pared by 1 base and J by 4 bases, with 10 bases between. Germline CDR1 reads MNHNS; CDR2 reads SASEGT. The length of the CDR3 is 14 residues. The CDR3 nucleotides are TGTGCCAGCAGTGAAGGGGACGCTACCACTGAAGCTTTCTTT. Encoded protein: CASSEGDATTEAFF.

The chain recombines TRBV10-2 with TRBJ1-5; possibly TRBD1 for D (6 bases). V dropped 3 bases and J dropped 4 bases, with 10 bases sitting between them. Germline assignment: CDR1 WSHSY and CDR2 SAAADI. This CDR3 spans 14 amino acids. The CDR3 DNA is TGCGCCAGCAGTGAAGGGGGGCAGAATCAGCCCCAGCATTTT. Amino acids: CASSEGGQNQPQHF.

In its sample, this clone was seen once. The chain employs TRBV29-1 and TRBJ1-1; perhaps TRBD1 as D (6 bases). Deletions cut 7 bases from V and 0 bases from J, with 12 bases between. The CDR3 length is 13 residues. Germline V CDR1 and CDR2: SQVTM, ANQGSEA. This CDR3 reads CSAIQGMNTEAFF. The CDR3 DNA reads TGCAGCGCAATACAGGGTATGAACACTGAAGCTTTCTTT.

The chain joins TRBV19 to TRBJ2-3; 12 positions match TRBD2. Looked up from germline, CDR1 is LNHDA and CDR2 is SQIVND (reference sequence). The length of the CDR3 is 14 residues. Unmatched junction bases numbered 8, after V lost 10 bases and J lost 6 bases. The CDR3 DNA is TGTGCCACCAAAAGGACTAGCGGGATGGATACGCAGTATTTT. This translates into CATKRTSGMDTQYF.

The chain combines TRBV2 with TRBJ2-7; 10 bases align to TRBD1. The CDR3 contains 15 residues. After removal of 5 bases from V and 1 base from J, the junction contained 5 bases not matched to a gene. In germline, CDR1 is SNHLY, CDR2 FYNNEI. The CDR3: CASSPGTGVSYEQYF. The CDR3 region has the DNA TGTGCCAGCAGTCCGGGGACAGGGGTTTCCTACGAGCAGTACTTC.

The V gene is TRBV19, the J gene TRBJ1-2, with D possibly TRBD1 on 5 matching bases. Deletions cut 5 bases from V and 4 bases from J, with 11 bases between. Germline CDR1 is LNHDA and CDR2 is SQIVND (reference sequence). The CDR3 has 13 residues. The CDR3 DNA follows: TGTGCCAGTAGTCCAGGGACCCTCTATGGCTACACCTTC. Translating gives CASSPGTLYGYTF.

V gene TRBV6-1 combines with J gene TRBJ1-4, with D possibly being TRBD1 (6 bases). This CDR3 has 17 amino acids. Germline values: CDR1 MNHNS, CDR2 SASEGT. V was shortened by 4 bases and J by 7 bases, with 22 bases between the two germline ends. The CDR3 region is CASSGGGVISPREKLFF. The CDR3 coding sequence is TGTGCCAGCAGTGGAGGGGGGGTCATCAGCCCCCGTGAAAAACTGTTTTTT.

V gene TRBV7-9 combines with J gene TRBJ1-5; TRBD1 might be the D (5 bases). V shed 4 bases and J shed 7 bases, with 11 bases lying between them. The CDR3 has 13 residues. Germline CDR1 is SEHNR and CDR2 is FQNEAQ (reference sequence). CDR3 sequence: CASSSQEGQPQHF. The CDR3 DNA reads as TGTGCCAGCAGCTCACAGGAGGGGCAGCCCCAGCATTTT.

For the CDR3, the DNA is TGTGCCAGCAGCGTAAGACTAGCGGGGGGCTTCGCAGATACGCAGTATTTT. The encoded protein is CASSVRLAGGFADTQYF. The chain is built from TRBV9 and TRBJ2-3; 13 bases align to TRBD2. This CDR3 region has 17 residues. Germline trimming cut 1 base from V and 4 bases from J; bases unmatched to any gene: 6. From germline, CDR1 is SGDLS and CDR2 YYNGEE.

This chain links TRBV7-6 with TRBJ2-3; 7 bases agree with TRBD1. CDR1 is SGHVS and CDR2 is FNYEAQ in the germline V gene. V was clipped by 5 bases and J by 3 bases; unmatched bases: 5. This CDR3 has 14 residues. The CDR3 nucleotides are TGTGCCAGCAGCGACAGGGAATGGACAGATACGCAGTATTTT. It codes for CASSDREWTDTQYF.

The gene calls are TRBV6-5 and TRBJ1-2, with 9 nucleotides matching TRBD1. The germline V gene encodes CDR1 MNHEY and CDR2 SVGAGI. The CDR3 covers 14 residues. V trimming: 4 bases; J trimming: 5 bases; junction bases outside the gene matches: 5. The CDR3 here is CASSLTGGVYGYTF. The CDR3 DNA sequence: TGTGCCAGCAGTTTGACAGGGGGGGTGTATGGCTACACCTTC.

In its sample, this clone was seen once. CDR3 protein: CASSIRFGTSGRSDTQYF. The CDR3, as DNA: TGTGCCAGTAGTATAAGATTTGGTACTAGCGGGCGTTCGGATACGCAGTATTTT. The chain is built from TRBV19 and TRBJ2-3; 9 bases agree with TRBD2. The CDR3 is made up of 18 amino acids. The V segment lost 2 bases and the J segment 6 bases; nucleotides outside the gene matches: 15. Germline V gives CDR1 LNHDA, CDR2 SQIVND (reference sequence).

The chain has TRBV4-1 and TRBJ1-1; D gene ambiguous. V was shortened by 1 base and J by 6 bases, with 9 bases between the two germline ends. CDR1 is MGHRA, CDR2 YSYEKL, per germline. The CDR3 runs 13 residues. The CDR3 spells CASSQGPVPEAFF. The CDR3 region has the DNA TGCGCCAGCAGCCAAGGCCCAGTCCCTGAAGCTTTCTTT.

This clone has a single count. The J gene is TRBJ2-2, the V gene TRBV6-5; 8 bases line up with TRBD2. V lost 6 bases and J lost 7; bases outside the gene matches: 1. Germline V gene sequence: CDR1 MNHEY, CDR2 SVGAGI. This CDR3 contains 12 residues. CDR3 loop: CASRRGVGELFF. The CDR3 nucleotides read TGTGCCAGCAGGCGGGGGGTCGGGGAGCTGTTTTTT.

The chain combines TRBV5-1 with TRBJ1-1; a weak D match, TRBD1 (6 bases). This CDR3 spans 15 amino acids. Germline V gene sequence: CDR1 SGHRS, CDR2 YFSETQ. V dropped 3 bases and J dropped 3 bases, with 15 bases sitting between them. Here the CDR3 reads CASSWTGGGDTEAFF. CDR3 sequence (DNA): TGCGCCAGCAGCTGGACGGGGGGCGGTGACACTGAAGCTTTCTTT.

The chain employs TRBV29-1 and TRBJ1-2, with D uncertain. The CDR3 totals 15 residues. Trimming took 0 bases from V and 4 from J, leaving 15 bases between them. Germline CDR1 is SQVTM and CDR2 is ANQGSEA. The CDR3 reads CSVEDREGSLYGYTF. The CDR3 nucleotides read TGCAGCGTTGAAGATCGGGAGGGTTCTCTCTATGGCTACACCTTC.